This T cell receptor beta chain is from a study of blood T cell repertoires in COVID-19. In the study overall: Italy, Spain and the United States were the sources of the convalescent and acute COVID-19 samples. PBMCs, B-cell-depleted T cells, or T cells were the source of the cDNA or gDNA that made up the material.

Clinical history reported by participants formed the basis on which cohorts were assigned. The germline V gene has CDR1 MGHRA and CDR2 YSYEKL. The CDR3 contains 14 residues. V was shortened by 1 base and J by 10 bases, with 14 bases between the two germline ends. The assay was immunoSEQ multiplex PCR, and TCRdb's table has in-frame clones only and misses some. Counted here are roughly 250,000 clones, around 90% occurring once; the ten biggest clones make up under 3.5%. The receptor's source is a woman in her forties or fifties who had recovered from COVID-19. Material for sequencing was PBMCs or T cells enriched from blood (not recorded which). The rearrangement uses TRBV4-1 and TRBJ1-5; D gene uncertain. The CDR3 spells CASSQAVRGSPQHF. CDR3 nucleotides: TGCGCCAGCAGCCAAGCGGTACGAGGTTCTCCCCAGCATTTT.